Listed here are 20 T cell receptor beta chains from one sample, sequenced in a study of blood T cells in healthy people across ages. A second PCR, run for roughly 7 to 11 cycles, used a sample-barcoded 5' primer plus a J-beta primer mix. Each CDR3 protein gets one entry after TCRdb re-called the 5' RACE reads with MiXCR. This table holds about 1.8 million distinct CDR3 sequences, approximately 50% found once. The material sequenced was blood. Receptor source: a woman between 40 and 50 years old in good health.

The genes are TRBV20-1 and TRBJ2-3, with TRBD2 matching 8 bases. This CDR3 is built from 14 residues. Germline CDR1 and CDR2: DFQATT and SNEGSKA (reference sequence). V was pared by 5 bases and J by 0 bases, with 4 bases of the junction left unmatched. CDR3 in amino acids: CSAQRGPSTDTQYF. CDR3 nucleotide sequence: TGCAGTGCTCAGCGGGGGCCCAGCACAGATACGCAGTATTTT.

The chain joins TRBV20-1 to TRBJ1-4; D uncertain. From germline, CDR1 is DFQATT and CDR2 SNEGSKA (reference sequence). This CDR3 contains 14 residues. The V and J ends lost 1 base and 7 bases respectively, with 13 bases between them. The CDR3: CSARVTVSGEKLFF. In DNA form, the CDR3 reads TGCAGTGCTAGAGTTACAGTATCGGGTGAAAAACTGTTTTTT.

This clonotype occurred a few times. The chain recombines TRBV18 with TRBJ2-7; no clear D gene. The CDR3 length is 13 residues. Germline V CDR1 and CDR2: KGHSH, LQKENI. The V gene lost 8 bases and the J gene lost 0 bases, with 11 bases spanning the gap. This CDR3 reads CASSPQNSYEQYF. In nucleotides, the CDR3 is TGTGCCAGCAGCCCTCAAAACTCCTACGAGCAGTACTTC.

The J gene is TRBJ2-3, the V gene TRBV9; no clear D gene. The germline gives CDR1 SGDLS, CDR2 YYNGEE. V gave up 0 bases and J gave up 0 bases, with 5 bases separating them. The CDR3 loop spans 14 amino acids. The CDR3 coding sequence is TGTGCCAGCAGCGTAGCGGTGAGCACAGATACGCAGTATTTT. This gives the protein CASSVAVSTDTQYF.

The CDR3 sequence is CASSLIGDSSSGANVLTF. In DNA, the CDR3 is TGTGCCAGCAGTTTAATTGGGGACAGCTCCTCTGGGGCCAACGTCCTGACTTTC. This chain uses TRBV27 with TRBJ2-6, with TRBD1 matching over 7 bases. After removal of 2 bases from V and 0 bases from J, the junction contained 7 bases not matched to a gene. The CDR3 consists of 18 residues. CDR1 is MNHEY and CDR2 is SMNVEV in the germline V gene (reference sequence).

This clonotype was counted a single time. V gene TRBV3-1 combines with J gene TRBJ2-5, with D perhaps TRBD1 (5 bases). The DNA matches TRBJ2-7 better at its end, which makes the J call doubtful. The CDR3 loop spans 14 amino acids. Germline CDR1 and CDR2: LGHDT and YNNKEL (reference sequence). DNA for the CDR3: TGTGCCAGCAGCCTCCTCAGGGAAATCAGCGAGCAGTACTTC. Protein sequence: CASSLLREISEQYF.

On this clonotype itself: The junction shows a germline mismatch at one end, possibly a read error. V and J are TRBV20-1 and TRBJ2-3, with D possibly TRBD2 on 6 matching bases. The CDR3 loop spans 14 amino acids. The germline V gene has CDR1 DFQATT and CDR2 SNEGSKA (reference sequence). The chain's CDR3 is CCASVGSSTDTQYF. The CDR3 nucleotides are TGCTGTGCTAGCGTTGGATCTAGCACAGATACGCAGTATTTT.

The chain couples TRBV5-1 to TRBJ2-2, with a possible D match to TRBD2 (5 bases). Germline V gives CDR1 SGHRS, CDR2 YFSETQ. The length of the CDR3 is 15 residues. V dropped 0 bases and J dropped 4 bases, with 10 bases sitting between them. CDR3 coding DNA: TGCGCCAGCAGCTTGGCTCCTCGGGGCACCGGGGAGCTGTTTTTT. It yields the protein CASSLAPRGTGELFF.

This clonotype appeared a few times. J is TRBJ2-7 and V is TRBV12-3 or TRBV12-4; D gene unclear. The CDR3 is made up of 11 amino acids. The V gene lost 6 bases and the J gene lost 9 bases, with 12 bases spanning the gap. This CDR3 reads CASRYGPRQYF. In DNA form, the CDR3 reads TGTGCCAGCAGGTACGGGCCCCGGCAGTACTTC.

The gene calls are TRBV28 and TRBJ2-1; possibly TRBD1 or TRBD2 for D (6 bases each). CDR3 length: 23 residues. Germline V lookup: CDR1 MDHEN, CDR2 SYDVKM. The V end was cut by 10 bases, the J end by 5 bases, with 45 bases between. The CDR3 is CANSLQVTGASSFHRGFNNEQFF. CDR3 DNA: TGTGCCAACAGCCTCCAGGTTACGGGAGCGAGTTCCTTTCATAGGGGGTTTAACAATGAGCAGTTCTTC.

The chain uses TRBV18 and TRBJ2-1; the D is unclear. V lost 8 bases to trimming and J lost 2 bases, with 13 bases between them. The CDR3 totals 14 residues. CDR1 is KGHSH and CDR2 is LQKENI in the germline V gene. Written as DNA, the CDR3 is TGTGCCAGCAAGGACGTTATAACCTACAATGAGCAGTTCTTC. Translated: CASKDVITYNEQFF. Variable domain in full (rest from reference TRBV18 and TRBJ2-1): NAGVMQNPRHLVRRRGQEARLRCSPMKGHSHVYWYRQLPEEGLKFMVYLQKENIIDESGMPKERFSAEFPKEGPSILRIQQVVRGDSAAYFCASKDVITYNEQFFGPGTRLTVL.

This chain joins TRBV20-1 and TRBJ1-2, with TRBD1 identical over 10 bases. This CDR3 spans 15 amino acids. V lost 5 bases to trimming and J lost 2 bases; unmatched junction nucleotides: 8. Germline V gene sequence: CDR1 DFQATT, CDR2 SNEGSKA (reference sequence). The CDR3 sequence: CSASTPGQGNYGYTF. The CDR3 DNA sequence: TGCAGTGCTTCTACTCCGGGACAGGGGAACTATGGCTACACCTTC.

This clonotype was picked up many times. V usage is TRBV10-3 and J usage is TRBJ2-5, with D unresolved. V was clipped by 8 bases and J by 3 bases, with 4 bases between them. Germline values: CDR1 ENHRY, CDR2 SYGVKD. The CDR3 is made up of 10 amino acids. The CDR3 here is CAIGKETQYF. The DNA for the CDR3 is TGTGCCATCGGAAAAGAGACCCAGTACTTC.

V is TRBV5-1 and J is TRBJ2-1; D perhaps matches TRBD1 (6 bases). The V end was cut by 0 bases, the J end by 5 bases, with 9 bases between. The germline CDR1 and CDR2 sequences are SGHRS and YFSETQ. The CDR3 covers 14 residues. CDR3 DNA sequence: TGCGCCAGCAGCTTGGGGGACATAAACAATGAGCAGTTCTTC. As protein: CASSLGDINNEQFF.

Remarks on this clonotype: This may stem from a read error, because a much larger clone lies one nucleotide away. The genes are TRBV12-5 and TRBJ1-1; unclear D gene. CDR3 length: 12 residues. Trimming took off 3 bases at V and 7 bases at J, with 9 bases between the two ends. From germline, CDR1 is LGHNT and CDR2 FRNRAP. CDR3 coding DNA: TGTGCTAGTGGTTTATATCTACATGAAGCTTTCTTT. Its translation: CASGLYLHEAFF.

The J gene is TRBJ2-7, the V gene TRBV11-2; TRBD1 aligns across 12 bases. This CDR3 region has 16 residues. Germline CDR1 and CDR2: SGHAT and FQNNGV. Germline trimming cut 5 bases from V and 6 bases from J; bases unmatched to any gene: 11. The CDR3 spells CASSPNTGTGGGEQYF. The CDR3 DNA follows: TGTGCCAGCAGCCCTAATACCGGGACAGGGGGCGGCGAGCAGTACTTC.

The chain uses TRBV7-2 and TRBJ2-7; D perhaps matches TRBD2 (5 bases). Per germline, CDR1 SGHTA and CDR2 FQGNSA. This CDR3 has 13 amino acids. With 6 bases removed from V and 6 bases from J, the gap between germline ends came to 15 bases. CDR3 protein: CASSPSGISEQYF. The CDR3 DNA follows: TGTGCCAGCAGTCCGTCGGGAATCAGCGAGCAGTACTTC.

The V and J genes are TRBV13 and TRBJ2-4; 7 bases agree with TRBD2. Judging by the DNA end, TRBJ2-5 fits better; the J call may be wrong. The CDR3 has 17 residues. Germline CDR1 reads PRHDT; CDR2 reads FYEKMQ (reference sequence). In DNA form, the CDR3 reads TGTGCCAGCAGCTTAGGGCCGGCGGGGGAATCACAAGAGACCCAGTACTTC. Its protein product is CASSLGPAGESQETQYF.

This chain links TRBV6-2 or TRBV6-3 with TRBJ2-3; TRBD2 aligns across 7 bases. The CDR3 totals 17 residues. Trimming took 0 bases from V and 2 from J; bases not matched to a gene: 8. Per germline, CDR1 MNHEY and CDR2 SVGEGT. CDR3 nucleotides: TGTGCCAGCAGTTACTCGATGAGCGGGGCCCACACAGATACGCAGTATTTT. This codes for CASSYSMSGAHTDTQYF.

This clonotype came up a few times. The genes are TRBV4-1 and TRBJ1-2; possible D gene TRBD1, 6 bases. This CDR3 contains 14 residues. V was clipped by 0 bases and J by 3 bases, with 8 bases between them. Germline V gene data show CDR1 as MGHRA and CDR2 as YSYEKL. CDR3 sequence reads: CASSQDRGYYGYTF. The CDR3, as DNA: TGCGCCAGCAGCCAAGACAGGGGCTACTATGGCTACACCTTC.